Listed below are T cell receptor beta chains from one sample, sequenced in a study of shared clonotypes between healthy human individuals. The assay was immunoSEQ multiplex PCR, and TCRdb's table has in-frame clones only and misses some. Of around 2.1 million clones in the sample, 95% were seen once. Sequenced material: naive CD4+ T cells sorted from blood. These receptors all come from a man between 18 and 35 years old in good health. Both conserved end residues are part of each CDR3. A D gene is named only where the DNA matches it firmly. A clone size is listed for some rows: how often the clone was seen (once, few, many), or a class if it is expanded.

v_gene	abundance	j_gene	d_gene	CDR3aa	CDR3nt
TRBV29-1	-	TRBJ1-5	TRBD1	CSVKTGPNQPQHF	TGCAGCGTTAAGACAGGGCCAAATCAGCCCCAGCATTTT
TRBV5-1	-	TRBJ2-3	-	CASSLGGASTDTQYF	TGCGCCAGCAGCTTAGGAGGGGCTAGCACAGATACGCAGTATTTT
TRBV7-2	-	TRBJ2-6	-	CASSPQVAGANVLTF	TGTGCCAGCAGCCCCCAGGTGGCTGGGGCCAACGTCCTGACTTTC
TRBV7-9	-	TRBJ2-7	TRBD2	CASSWLAGRGEQYF	TGTGCCAGCAGCTGGCTAGCGGGGAGGGGCGAGCAGTACTTC
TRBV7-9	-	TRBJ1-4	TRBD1	CASSQPGTAYEKLFF	TGTGCCAGCAGCCAACCAGGGACAGCCTACGAAAAACTGTTTTTT
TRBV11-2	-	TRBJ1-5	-	CASSPGNNQPQHF	TGTGCCAGCAGCCCTGGTAACAATCAGCCCCAGCATTTT
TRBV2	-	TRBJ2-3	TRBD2	CASSEGGLAELSTDTQYF	TGTGCCAGCAGTGAAGGGGGACTAGCGGAACTCAGCACAGATACGCAGTATTTT
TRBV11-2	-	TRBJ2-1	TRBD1	CASSRDRSPYNEQFF	TGTGCCAGCAGCCGGGACAGGAGCCCCTACAATGAGCAGTTCTTC
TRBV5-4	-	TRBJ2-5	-	CASSLGLAQETQYF	TGTGCCAGCAGCTTGGGGCTAGCCCAAGAGACCCAGTACTTC
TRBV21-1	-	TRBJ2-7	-	CASSSRYSPYEQYF	TGTGCCAGCAGCTCCCGATACAGTCCCTACGAGCAGTACTTC
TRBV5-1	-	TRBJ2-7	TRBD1	CASSWTGVSYEQYF	TGCGCCAGCAGCTGGACAGGGGTCTCCTACGAGCAGTACTTC
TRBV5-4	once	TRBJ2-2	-	CASSTRVTGELFF	TGTGCCAGCAGTACTAGGGTCACCGGGGAGCTGTTTTTT
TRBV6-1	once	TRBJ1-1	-	CASSGEGGLNTEAFF	TGTGCCAGCAGTGGGGAGGGTGGGTTGAACACTGAAGCTTTCTTT
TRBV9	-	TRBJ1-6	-	CASSGPQGIVSPLHF	TGTGCCAGCAGCGGACCTCAGGGCATCGTATCACCCCTCCACTTT
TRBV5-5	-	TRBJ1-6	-	CASSQGPGHNSPLHF	TGTGCCAGCAGCCAAGGCCCCGGCCATAATTCACCCCTCCACTTT